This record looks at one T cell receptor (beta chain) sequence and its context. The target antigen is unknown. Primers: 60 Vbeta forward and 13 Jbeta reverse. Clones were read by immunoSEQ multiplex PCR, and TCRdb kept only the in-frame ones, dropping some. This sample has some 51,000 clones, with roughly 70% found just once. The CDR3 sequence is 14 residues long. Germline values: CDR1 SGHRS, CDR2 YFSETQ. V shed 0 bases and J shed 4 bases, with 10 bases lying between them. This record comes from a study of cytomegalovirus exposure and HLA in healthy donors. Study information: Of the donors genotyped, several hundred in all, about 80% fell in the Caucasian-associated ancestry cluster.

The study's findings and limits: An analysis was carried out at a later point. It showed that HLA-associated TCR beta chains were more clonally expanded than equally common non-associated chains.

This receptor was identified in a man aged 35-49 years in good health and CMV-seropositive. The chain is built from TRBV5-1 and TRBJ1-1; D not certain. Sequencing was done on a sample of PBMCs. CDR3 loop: CASSLGPTSTEAFF. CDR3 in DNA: TGCGCCAGCAGCTTGGGACCGACTTCCACTGAAGCTTTCTTT.